This T cell receptor (beta chain) was identified during a study of blood T cell repertoires in COVID-19. Turning to the study itself: T cells, B-cell-depleted T cells, or PBMCs supplied cDNA or gDNA.

V was pared by 5 bases and J by 4 bases, with 6 bases of the junction left unmatched. Germline V gene lookup returns CDR1 SGHVS and CDR2 FQNEAQ. This CDR3 is 16 amino acids long. Authors' methods: The assay estimated nucleated cells by amplifying reference gene primers. Measured with immunoSEQ multiplex PCR; TCRdb has only the in-frame clones, and not every one. V and J calls and clone size come straight from that table; D and trimming were deduced from the DNA. This sample has under 95,000 clones, with approximately 88% found just once. The source of this sequence is a man aged 60 to 75 with acute or convalescent COVID-19. Sequences were obtained from peripheral blood. V usage is TRBV7-8 and J usage is TRBJ1-3; TRBD1 aligns across 12 bases. CDR3 protein: CASSPGGQGAGNTIYF. In DNA form, the CDR3 reads TGTGCCAGCAGCCCGGGGGGACAGGGGGCAGGAAACACCATATATTTT.